This T cell receptor beta chain was identified in a study of CD8+ T cells in alopecia areata. Study information: Treatment comprised oral tofacitinib, 5 to 10 mg twice daily, in treated patients.

Treatment here: oral pan-JAK inhibitor, 5-10 mg twice daily. Study results and limitations: Tofacitinib significantly lowered scalp clonality and expanded CD8+ clones among the top 100. Numerous expanded lesional clones remained in scalp and blood during tofacitinib. A single nonresponder leaves the baseline CD8+ expansion link to response uncertain.

A word on this clone: Its specificity is unknown.

Reverse transcription of extracted RNA yielded cDNA, which provided the sequencing template. Clones were read by immunoSEQ multiplex PCR, and TCRdb kept only the in-frame ones, dropping some. The table has about 200,000 clones, 60% to 70% seen once. This TCR came from a human donor with alopecia areata. Here the sequenced sample was CD4+ T cells sorted from blood, taken at week 4, from a patient treated with tofacitinib.

CDR3 nucleotides: TGCAGTTCGGGGGGTAACTATGGCTACACCTTC. Residues: CSSGGNYGYTF. The chain uses TRBV20-1 and TRBJ1-2; D is perhaps TRBD1 (5 bases). CDR1 and CDR2 (germline): DFQATT, SNEGSKA (reference sequence). V was trimmed by 8 bases and J by 1 base, leaving 8 bases between them. This CDR3 is 11 amino acids long.